This T cell receptor beta chain came from a study of beta chain features in type 1 diabetes. Study-wide results and caveats: Within patients, naive, central memory and Treg TCRB repertoires seemed more similar than within healthy donors. Unsettled here was the matter of whether HLA type influences TCRB rearrangement. Insertions were fewer and deletions more numerous at VDJ junctions in type 1 diabetes patients. Type 1 diabetes patients had moderately but significantly shorter TCRB CDR3s in all four CD4+ subsets.

CD4+ cells of the naive, central memory, regulatory and stem cell-like memory types were sorted via CD45RO/CCR7/CD25/CD127/CD95/CD27. Notes on this clone: Its specificity is not known.

Germline CDR1 LGHNA, CDR2 YNFKEQ. CDR3 length: 16 amino acids. V was cut by 0 bases and J by 7 bases, with 16 bases left in between. The study reverse transcribed the entire isolated RNA, so it sequenced expressed TCRB transcripts. This table comes from immunoSEQ multiplex PCR, and its TCRdb copy is limited to in-frame clones, with some not included. In the table there are roughly 260,000 clones, around 20% of which are singletons. This TCR was sampled from a woman aged 35 to 49 with type 1 diabetes. The sample was naive CD4+ T cells from blood. V is TRBV4-2 and J is TRBJ2-1; possible D gene TRBD2, 7 bases. The CDR3 nucleotides are TGTGCCAGCAGCCAAGATAGGGGGGGCAGGCGGAATGAGCAGTTCTTC. It codes for CASSQDRGGRRNEQFF.